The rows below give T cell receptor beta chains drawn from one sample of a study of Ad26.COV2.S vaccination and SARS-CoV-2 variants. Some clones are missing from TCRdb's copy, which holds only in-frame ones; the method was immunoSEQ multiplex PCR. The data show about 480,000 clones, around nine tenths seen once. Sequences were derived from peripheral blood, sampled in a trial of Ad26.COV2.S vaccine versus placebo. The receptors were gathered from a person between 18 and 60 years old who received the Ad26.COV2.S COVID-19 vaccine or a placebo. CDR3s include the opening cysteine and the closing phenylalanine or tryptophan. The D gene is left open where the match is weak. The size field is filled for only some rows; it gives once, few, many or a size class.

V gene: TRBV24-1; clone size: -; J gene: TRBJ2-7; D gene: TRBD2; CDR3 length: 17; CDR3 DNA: TGTGCCACCAGTGACCGAGGGACTAGCGGATCCTGGGGCGAGCAGTACTTC; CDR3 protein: CATSDRGTSGSWGEQYF
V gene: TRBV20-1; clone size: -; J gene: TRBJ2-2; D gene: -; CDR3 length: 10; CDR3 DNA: TGCAGCGTTGCGGGGGGGGAGCTGTTTTTT; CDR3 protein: CSVAGGELFF
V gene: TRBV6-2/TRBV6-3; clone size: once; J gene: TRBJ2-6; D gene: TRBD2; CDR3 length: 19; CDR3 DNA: TGTGCCAGCAGTTATCTAGCGGGAGGGCCTACTTCTGGGGCCAACGTCCTGACTTTC; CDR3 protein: CASSYLAGGPTSGANVLTF
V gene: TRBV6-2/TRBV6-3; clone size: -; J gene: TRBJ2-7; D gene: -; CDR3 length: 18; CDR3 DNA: TGTGCCAGCAGTTACTCGAGTCGGGGTAGCGGAGCCAACTACGAGCAGTACTTC; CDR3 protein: CASSYSSRGSGANYEQYF
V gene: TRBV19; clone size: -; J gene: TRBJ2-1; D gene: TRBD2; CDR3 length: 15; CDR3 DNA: TGTGCCAGTAGCCCTCTGGGGCTAGCGGAAAATGAGCAGTTCTTC; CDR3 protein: CASSPLGLAENEQFF
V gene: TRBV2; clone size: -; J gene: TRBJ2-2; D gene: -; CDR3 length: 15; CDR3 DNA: TGTGCCAGCAGTGGGGCTACCGCGAACACCGGGGAGCTGTTTTTT; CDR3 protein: CASSGATANTGELFF
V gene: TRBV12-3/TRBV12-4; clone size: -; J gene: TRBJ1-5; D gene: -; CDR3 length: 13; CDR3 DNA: TGTGCCAGCAGTTTTTCGGGTGAGCAGCCCCAGCATTTT; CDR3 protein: CASSFSGEQPQHF
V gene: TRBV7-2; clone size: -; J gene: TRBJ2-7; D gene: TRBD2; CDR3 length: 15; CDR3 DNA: TGTGCCAGCAGCTTAGGACTAGCGGGGCTCCGCGAGCAGTACTTC; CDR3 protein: CASSLGLAGLREQYF
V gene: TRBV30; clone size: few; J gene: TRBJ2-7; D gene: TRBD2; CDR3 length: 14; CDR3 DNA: TGTGCCTGGGAGTGGGGCGGGGGGGCCTACGAGCAGTACTTC; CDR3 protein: CAWEWGGGAYEQYF
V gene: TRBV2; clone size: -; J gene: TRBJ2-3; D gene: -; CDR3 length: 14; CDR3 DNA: TGTGCCAGCAGTTTCTCCGGCAGCCCAGATACGCAGTATTTT; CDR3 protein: CASSFSGSPDTQYF
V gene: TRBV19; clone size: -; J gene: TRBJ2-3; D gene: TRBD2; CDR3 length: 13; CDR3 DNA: TGTGCCAGTAGTAGCGGGAGGACAGATACGCAGTATTTT; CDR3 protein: CASSSGRTDTQYF
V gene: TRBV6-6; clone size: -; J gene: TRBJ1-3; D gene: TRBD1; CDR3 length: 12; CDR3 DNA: TGTGCCACCAAGGAACAGGGGGCGACCATATATTTT; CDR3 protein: CATKEQGATIYF
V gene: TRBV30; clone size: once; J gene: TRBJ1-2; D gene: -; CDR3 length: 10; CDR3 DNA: TGTGCCTGGGGCCCGGGACTCCTCCACTTC; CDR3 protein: CAWGPGLLHF
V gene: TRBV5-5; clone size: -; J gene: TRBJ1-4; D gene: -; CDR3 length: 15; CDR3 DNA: TGTGCCAGCAGCAGACAGAGTGCAACTAATGAAAAACTGTTTTTT; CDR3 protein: CASSRQSATNEKLFF
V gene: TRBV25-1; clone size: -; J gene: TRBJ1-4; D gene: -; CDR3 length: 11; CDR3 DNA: TGTGCCAGCAGTGAACTTGAAAAACTGTTTTTT; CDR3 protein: CASSELEKLFF
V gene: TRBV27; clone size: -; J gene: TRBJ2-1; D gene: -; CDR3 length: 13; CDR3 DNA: TGTGCCAGCAGTTTATATGGTAATGGTGAGCAGTTCTTC; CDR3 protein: CASSLYGNGEQFF
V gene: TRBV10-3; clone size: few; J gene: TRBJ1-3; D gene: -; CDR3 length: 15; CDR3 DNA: TGTGCCATCAGGGAGGACGTCAACTCTGGAAACACCATATATTTT; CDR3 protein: CAIREDVNSGNTIYF
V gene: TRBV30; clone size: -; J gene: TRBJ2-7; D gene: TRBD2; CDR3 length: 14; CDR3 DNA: TGTGCCTGGAGTGTACTTAGCGGGCCCGGGGAGCAGTACTTC; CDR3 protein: CAWSVLSGPGEQYF
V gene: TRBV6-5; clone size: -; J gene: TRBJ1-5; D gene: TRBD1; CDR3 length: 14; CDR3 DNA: TGTGCCAGCCGGACAGGGGGCTCCAATCAGCCCCAGCATTTT; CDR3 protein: CASRTGGSNQPQHF
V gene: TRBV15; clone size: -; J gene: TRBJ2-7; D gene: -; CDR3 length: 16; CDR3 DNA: TGTGCCACCAGCAGGTCTATCTCGGGCGGGACCTACGAGCAGTACTTC; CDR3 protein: CATSRSISGGTYEQYF
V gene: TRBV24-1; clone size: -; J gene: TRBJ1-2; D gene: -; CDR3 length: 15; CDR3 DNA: TGTGCCACCAGTGACCACCTGGGACACGGCTATGGCTACACCTTC; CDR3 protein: CATSDHLGHGYGYTF
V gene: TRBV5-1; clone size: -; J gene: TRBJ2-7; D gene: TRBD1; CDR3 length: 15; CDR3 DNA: TGCGCCAGCAGCTTCGACAGGGGGCGCCCCTACGAGCAGTACTTC; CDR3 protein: CASSFDRGRPYEQYF
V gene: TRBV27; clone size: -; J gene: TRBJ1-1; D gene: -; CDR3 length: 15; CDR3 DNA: TGTGCCAGCAGTGACTGGGTAGGGGGGCGGACGAAAGCTTTCTTT; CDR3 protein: CASSDWVGGRTKAFF
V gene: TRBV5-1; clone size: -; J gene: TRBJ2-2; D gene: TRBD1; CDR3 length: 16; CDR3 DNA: TGCGCCAGCAGCTCCACCGGGACAGCGAACACCGGGGAGCTGTTTTTT; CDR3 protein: CASSSTGTANTGELFF